A single sample is the source of the 13 T cell receptor beta chains below, sequenced in a study of OX40 agonist ivuxolimab in advanced cancers. This table comes from immunoSEQ multiplex PCR, and its TCRdb copy is limited to in-frame clones, with some not included. In the table there are tens of thousands of clones, around 84% of which are singletons. Source: CD4+ or CD8+ T cells sorted from blood, taken in a trial of the OX40 agonist ivuxolimab. These receptors came from an adult with an advanced solid tumor such as melanoma, head and neck, liver or kidney cancer.

The chain recombines TRBV10-3 with TRBJ2-7; TRBD2 is a possible D gene (6 bases). Per germline, CDR1 ENHRY and CDR2 SYGVKD. The CDR3 has 15 residues. V was pared by 3 bases and J by 2 bases, with 14 bases between. CDR3 coding DNA: TGTGCCATCAGTGATACCAGGAGGGGAGCCTACGAGCAGTACTTC. Protein sequence: CAISDTRRGAYEQYF.

V usage is TRBV2 and J usage is TRBJ1-1; 7 bases fit TRBD1. Germline trimming cut 7 bases from V and 5 bases from J; bases unmatched to any gene: 10. CDR1 is SNHLY, CDR2 FYNNEI, per germline. CDR3 length: 14 amino acids. The CDR3 reads CASTRQGVGTEAFF. The CDR3 coding sequence is TGTGCCAGCACCCGACAGGGAGTGGGAACTGAAGCTTTCTTT.

The chain recombines TRBV18 with TRBJ1-2, with a tentative D call TRBD1 (5 bases). V was shortened by 0 bases and J by 12 bases, with 20 bases between the two germline ends. The CDR3 sequence is 15 residues long. Germline values: CDR1 KGHSH, CDR2 LQKENI. The CDR3 bases are TGTGCCAGCTCACCACCGAGCGGGCAGGGCCACATGGACACCTTC. Protein: CASSPPSGQGHMDTF.

V and J are TRBV5-1 and TRBJ2-2; 7 nucleotides agree with TRBD1. V shed 0 bases and J 6 bases; nucleotides not matched to a gene: 11. In germline, CDR1 is SGHRS, CDR2 YFSETQ. The CDR3 is made up of 17 amino acids. CDR3 in DNA: TGCGCCAGCAGCTTGGGACAGGGATTGGGGGCTGCCGGGGAGCTGTTTTTT. As protein: CASSLGQGLGAAGELFF.

This sequence joins TRBV9 and TRBJ1-1; tentatively, D is TRBD1 (5 bases). CDR1 SGDLS and CDR2 YYNGEE come from the germline V gene. The CDR3 covers 13 residues. Trimming left V 0 bases short and J 5 bases short, with 8 bases between. For the CDR3, the DNA is TGTGCCAGCAGCGTAGAGCAGGGAACTGAAGCTTTCTTT. Residues: CASSVEQGTEAFF. Variable domain in full (rest from reference TRBV9 and TRBJ1-1): DSGVTQTPKHLITATGQRVTLRCSPRSGDLSVYWYQQSLDQGLQFLIQYYNGEERAKGNILERFSAQQFPDLHSELNLSSLELGDSALYFCASSVEQGTEAFFGQGTRLTVV.

The gene calls are TRBV5-8 and TRBJ2-3, with D unclear. CDR3 length: 12 residues. V lost 0 bases to trimming and J lost 5 bases, with 4 bases between them. CDR1 and CDR2 (germline): SGHTS, YDEGEE. The CDR3 region has the DNA TGTGCCAGCAGCTTGGTGATAGATACGCAGTATTTT. Translating it yields CASSLVIDTQYF.

This clone has just one count. The J gene is TRBJ2-5, the V gene TRBV11-3; D may match TRBD1 or TRBD2 (6 bases each). In germline, CDR1 is SGHNT, CDR2 YENEEA. The CDR3 extends over 16 amino acids. The germline V and J ends were trimmed by 0 bases and 1 base, with 12 bases remaining between them. CDR3 in amino acids: CASSLEGRGGQETQYF. The CDR3 nucleotides are TGTGCCAGCAGCTTAGAGGGCAGGGGAGGCCAAGAGACCCAGTACTTC.

The V and J genes are TRBV27 and TRBJ1-3; D is unclear. The CDR3 runs 14 residues. With 0 bases removed from V and 3 bases from J, the gap between germline ends came to 6 bases. Germline CDR1 MNHEY, CDR2 SMNVEV (reference sequence). CDR3 in DNA: TGTGCCAGCAGTTTATCGGGAGGTGGAAACACCATATATTTT. Translating it yields CASSLSGGGNTIYF.

The chain employs TRBV5-1 and TRBJ1-3; 8 bases map to TRBD1. V shed 4 bases, J shed 0 bases, and the junction held 3 bases outside the gene matches. This CDR3 has 15 amino acids. From germline, CDR1 is SGHRS and CDR2 YFSETQ. DNA for the CDR3: TGCGCCAGCAGCGGACAGGGCTTCTCTGGAAACACCATATATTTT. This translates into CASSGQGFSGNTIYF.

V gene TRBV10-3 combines with J gene TRBJ2-5; D remains unclear. The germline V and J ends were trimmed by 8 bases and 2 bases, with 12 bases remaining between them. Germline V gives CDR1 ENHRY, CDR2 SYGVKD. CDR3 size: 13 residues. The CDR3 nucleotides are TGTGCCATCGACGATGGCCGACAAGAGACCCAGTACTTC. Residues: CAIDDGRQETQYF.

This clone was seen once. The chain recombines TRBV19 with TRBJ1-2; D remains ambiguous. The germline V gene encodes CDR1 LNHDA and CDR2 SQIVND (reference sequence). The V and J ends lost 3 bases and 2 bases respectively, with 7 bases between them. The CDR3 totals 13 residues. In nucleotides, the CDR3 is TGTGCCAGTAGTATCGAGGTAAACTATGGCTACACCTTC. The encoded protein is CASSIEVNYGYTF.

The chain is built from TRBV6-6 and TRBJ2-6; D unresolved. The CDR3 has 13 amino acids. V dropped 8 bases and J dropped 1 base, with 6 bases sitting between them. Germline V lookup: CDR1 MNHNY, CDR2 SVGAGI (reference sequence). This CDR3 is CASSLSGANVLTF. The CDR3 DNA reads TGTGCCAGCTCACTTTCTGGGGCCAACGTCCTGACTTTC.

CDR3 protein: CASSLGGGPYEQYF. In DNA form, the CDR3 reads TGTGCCAGCAGCTTAGGCGGGGGGCCCTACGAGCAGTACTTC. V is TRBV7-2 and J is TRBJ2-7; 8 nucleotides line up with TRBD2. In germline, CDR1 is SGHTA, CDR2 FQGNSA. This CDR3 has 14 residues. J gave up 2 bases and V 1 base, and 1 base lay outside the gene matches.